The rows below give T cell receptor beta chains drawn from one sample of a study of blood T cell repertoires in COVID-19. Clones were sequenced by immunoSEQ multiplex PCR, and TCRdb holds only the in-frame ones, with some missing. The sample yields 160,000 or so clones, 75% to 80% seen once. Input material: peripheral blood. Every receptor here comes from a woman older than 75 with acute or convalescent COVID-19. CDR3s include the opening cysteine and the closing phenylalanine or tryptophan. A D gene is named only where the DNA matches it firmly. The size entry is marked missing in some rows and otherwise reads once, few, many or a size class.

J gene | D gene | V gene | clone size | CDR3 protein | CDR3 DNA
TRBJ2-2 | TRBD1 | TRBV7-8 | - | CASSPRDSNTGELFF | TGTGCCAGCAGCCCCCGGGACAGTAACACCGGGGAGCTGTTTTTT
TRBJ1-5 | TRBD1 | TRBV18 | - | CASSPRTGSQPQHF | TGTGCCAGCTCACCCAGGACAGGCTCTCAGCCCCAGCATTTT
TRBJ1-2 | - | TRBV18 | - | CASSPNRDGYTF | TGTGCCAGCTCACCCAACAGGGATGGCTACACCTTC
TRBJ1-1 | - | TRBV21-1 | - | CASSPRDRALTSTEAFF | TGTGCCAGCAGCCCCCGGGACAGGGCCTTAACTAGCACTGAAGCTTTCTTT
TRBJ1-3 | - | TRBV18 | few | CASSPGTLGNTIYF | TGTGCCAGCTCACCCGGGACACTAGGAAACACCATATATTTT
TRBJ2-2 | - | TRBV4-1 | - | CASSHNSEIGELFF | TGCGCCAGCAGCCACAACTCGGAGATCGGGGAGCTGTTTTTT
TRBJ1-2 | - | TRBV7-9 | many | CASRVNEDYGYTF | TGTGCCAGCAGAGTAAATGAGGACTATGGCTACACCTTC
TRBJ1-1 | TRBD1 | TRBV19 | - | CASTLGTDRPNTEAFF | TGTGCCAGTACCCTTGGGACAGATCGGCCGAACACTGAAGCTTTCTTT
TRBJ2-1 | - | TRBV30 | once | CAWSSRAYNEQFF | TGTGCCTGGAGTTCCCGAGCTTACAATGAGCAGTTCTTC
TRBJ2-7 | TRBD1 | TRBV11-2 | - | CASSLAGQGLREQYF | TGTGCCAGCAGCTTAGCTGGACAGGGGTTGAGGGAGCAGTACTTC
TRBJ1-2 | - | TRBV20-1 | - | CSARDTGGYTF | TGCAGTGCTAGAGATACCGGTGGCTACACCTTC
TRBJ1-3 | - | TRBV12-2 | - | CASRLGAGIKTGNTIYF | TGTGCAAGTCGCTTAGGAGCAGGGATCAAGACTGGAAACACCATATATTTT
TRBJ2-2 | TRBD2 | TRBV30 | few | CAWRRSGESPGELFF | TGTGCCTGGAGACGGAGCGGGGAGTCCCCCGGGGAGCTGTTTTTT
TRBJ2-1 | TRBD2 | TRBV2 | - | CASSEGLAGGNNEQFF | TGTGCCAGCAGTGAAGGACTAGCGGGAGGAAACAATGAGCAGTTCTTC
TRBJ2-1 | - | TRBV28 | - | CASSLTQGFVNEQFF | TGTGCCAGCAGTTTAACACAGGGCTTCGTTAATGAGCAGTTCTTC
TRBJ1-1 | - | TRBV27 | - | CASSPIIGGRMNTEAFF | TGTGCCAGCAGTCCGATAATAGGTGGGAGGATGAACACTGAAGCTTTCTTT
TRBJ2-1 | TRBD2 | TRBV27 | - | CASSLALAGAYNEQFF | TGTGCCAGCAGTTTAGCGCTAGCGGGAGCTTACAATGAGCAGTTCTTC
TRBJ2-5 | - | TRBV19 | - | CASSQGHGVKTQYF | TGTGCCAGTAGCCAGGGACATGGGGTGAAGACCCAGTACTTC
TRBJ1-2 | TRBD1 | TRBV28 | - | CASSLPTDRLVYTF | TGTGCCAGCAGTTTACCCACGGACAGGTTGGTCTACACCTTC
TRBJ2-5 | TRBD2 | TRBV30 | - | CAWRKRGGGQETQYF | TGTGCCTGGAGAAAACGGGGGGGAGGGCAAGAGACCCAGTACTTC
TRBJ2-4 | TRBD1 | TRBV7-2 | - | CASSLTRDSGAKNIQYF | TGTGCCAGCAGCCTAACGAGGGACAGTGGAGCCAAAAACATTCAGTACTTC
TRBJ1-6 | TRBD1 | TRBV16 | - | CASSPDRGSPLHF | TGTGCCAGCAGCCCGGACAGGGGTTCACCCCTCCACTTT
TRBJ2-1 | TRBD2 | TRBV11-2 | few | CASSQRENVNEQFF | TGTGCCAGCAGTCAGCGGGAGAACGTCAATGAGCAGTTCTTC
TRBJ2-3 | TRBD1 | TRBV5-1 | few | CASSGGQSTDTQYF | TGCGCCAGCAGCGGGGGACAGAGCACAGATACGCAGTATTTT
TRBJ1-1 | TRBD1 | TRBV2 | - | CASGTQGATEAFF | TGTGCCAGCGGGACACAGGGGGCCACTGAAGCTTTCTTT
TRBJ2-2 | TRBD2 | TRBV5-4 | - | CASSGDYSESTGELFF | TGTGCCAGCAGCGGGGACTATAGCGAATCCACCGGGGAGCTGTTTTTT
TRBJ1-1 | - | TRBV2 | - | CASSGDRNTEAFF | TGTGCCAGCAGTGGAGATCGAAACACTGAAGCTTTCTTT